Given below is one T cell receptor (beta chain) in context. Its antigen is still unknown. Base qualities are missing; no much larger clone stands one base away. RNA was extracted with the RNeasy kit and roughly 0.5 to 1 ug was reverse transcribed using random hexamers. The immunoSEQ multiplex PCR assay, which covers 54 Vbeta and 13 Jbeta segments, was used to amplify TCR beta CDR3 regions. PCR amplification bias was corrected by using a synthetic template baseline for primer optimization and computational correction. From the authors' description of their analysis: Reads were assigned to V, D and J genes according to IMGT and analyzed in immunoSEQ Analyzer, with only productive sequences retained. To calculate clonality, Shannon entropy was normalized by log2 of the number of productive unique sequences and then subtracted from one. For each patient and control, public and private clones were evaluated within the 100 most prevalent clones. Clones were defined as Susac-specific if absent from the healthy and MS cohorts, from more than 900 published viral clones and from other ImmuneACCESS disease sequences. The raw public data were reprocessed by TCRdb itself: fastp quality trimming at Q25, MiXCR clonotype calling, in-frame beta chains only. Each entry is one CDR3 protein sequence, shown with its most common DNA and genes. TCRdb, rather than the study authors, made the V and J calls. Present in this sample are 75,000 to 100,000 distinct CDR3 sequences, approximately 93% of which were seen just once. Of the sample, 0.85% to 1% falls within the top ten clones.

The sample comes from a study of CD8 T cells in Susac syndrome (dated by TCRdb to the late 2010s). Context from the whole study: Of the Susac syndrome patients who were sequenced, over five had clinically active disease and fewer than ten were in clinical remission. Susac syndrome patients were therapy-naive, on corticosteroids (some also receiving IVIg), or on IVIg alone at blood withdrawal. The study used repertoire sequencing to test whether antigen drove CD8+ T cell activation and differentiation in Susac syndrome. CD8+ T cell repertoire clonality was compared between some 12 healthy donors, some 14 Susac syndrome patients and approximately 16 multiple sclerosis patients. What the research found in general, with its limitations: Looking at Susac-specific public clones, the researchers identified approximately 15 in the total CD8+ repertoire and four or five in the CD8+ TEMRA repertoire. Clonal expansion was observed in Susac syndrome CD8+ repertoires, with the highest expansion in CD8+ TEMRA cells and greater expansion in clinically active than in remitting patients. The number of individuals in the TCR sequencing and HLA analysis was recognized as being relatively small.

Peripheral blood CD8+ and CD4+ T cells from healthy donors, Susac syndrome patients and multiple sclerosis patients were profiled using high-throughput TCR beta sequencing. Recently defined diagnostic criteria for definite or probable disease were met by the Susac syndrome patients. CD8+ TEMRA cells were enriched by FACS, while bulk CD8+ and CD4+ T cells were purified by magnetic negative isolation. Blood was collected in EDTA tubes and processed within 24 hours, with PBMCs isolated through density gradient centrifugation. PBMCs intended for TCR sequencing were frozen in liquid nitrogen and were later thawed in a 37 degrees C water bath. The sorted or isolated CD4+, CD8+ and CD8+ TEMRA cells had a purity of 90% or higher. The germline V gene (reference sequence) gives CDR1 as GTSNPN and CDR2 as SVGIG. Taken from cysteine to phenylalanine, the CDR3 has 13 residues. Only the CDR3 DNA is retained, 39 bases long and in frame from the first base. V is cut by 0 bases and J by 7 bases, and the space between the germline ends is 10 bases.

Specimen: CD8+ T cells from PBMCs. Recombination linked TRBV30 to TRBJ1-5, with the D gene call left open. This receptor was obtained from a human donor with Susac syndrome. The bases read TGTGCCTGGAGTGTAGCCCGACGGCAGCCCCAGCATTTT. This gives the protein CAWSVARRQPQHF. The CDR3, completed at both ends by the reference TRBV30 and TRBJ1-5 genes, gives the full variable domain SQTIHQWPATLVQPVGSPLSLECTVEGTSNPNLYWYRQAAGRGLQLLFYSVGIGQISSEVPQNLSASRPQDRQFILSSKKLLLSDSGFYLCAWSVARRQPQHFGDGTRLSIL.